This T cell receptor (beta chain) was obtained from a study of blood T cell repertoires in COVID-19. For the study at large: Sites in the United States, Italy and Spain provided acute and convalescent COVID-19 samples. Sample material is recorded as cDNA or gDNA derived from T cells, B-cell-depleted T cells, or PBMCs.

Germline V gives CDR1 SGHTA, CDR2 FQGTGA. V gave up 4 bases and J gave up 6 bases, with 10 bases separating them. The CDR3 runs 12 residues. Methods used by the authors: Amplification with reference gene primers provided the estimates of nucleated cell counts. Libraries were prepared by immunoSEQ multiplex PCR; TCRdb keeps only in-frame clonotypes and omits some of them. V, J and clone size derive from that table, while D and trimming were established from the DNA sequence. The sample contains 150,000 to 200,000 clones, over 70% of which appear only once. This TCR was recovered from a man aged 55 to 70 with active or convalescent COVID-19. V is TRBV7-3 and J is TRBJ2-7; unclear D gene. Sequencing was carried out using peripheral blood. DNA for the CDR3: TGTGCCAGCAGCTCTTATAACGGCGAGCAGTACTTC. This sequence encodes CASSSYNGEQYF.